A selection of T cell receptor beta chains follows, all from one sample in a study of memory CD4+ T cells and cytomegalovirus serostatus. Only in-frame clones appear in the TCRdb table, and some are missing; sequencing was by immunoSEQ multiplex PCR. The data contain more than 45,000 clones, roughly 81% of them singletons. The sequencing input was memory CD4+ T cells from blood. The source is an adult in good health and CMV-seronegative. The conserved cysteine and the conserved F or W are not part of the CDR3 here.

V	J	CDR3
TRBV18	TRBJ1-1	ASSPGSGTEAF
TRBV28	TRBJ2-1	ASSQGSPYSYNEQF
TRBV18	TRBJ1-2	ASSPSPGDYGYT
TRBV25-1	TRBJ1-5	ASSGRFTNQPQH
TRBV4-1	TRBJ1-2	ASSRGGLPGQPTANYGYT
TRBV18	TRBJ1-3	ASSPTGLTLQGNTIY
TRBV9	TRBJ1-1	ASSSSPRRSTEAF
TRBV30	TRBJ1-3	AWSAGTGNTIY
TRBV11-2	TRBJ2-7	ASTSGTGSWEQY
TRBV5-6	TRBJ2-2	ASSLVAGTGELF
TRBV14	TRBJ1-1	ASSRYGVRAILNQNTEAF
TRBV11-2	TRBJ1-2	ASSLDVGPLGYT
TRBV13	TRBJ2-3	ASSFQSLPRTDTQY
TRBV28	TRBJ1-2	ASITFDGLGQVNGYT
TRBV30	TRBJ1-1	AWTGQGNTEAF
TRBV30	TRBJ1-2	AWSLRWGYT
TRBV18	TRBJ1-2	ASSLDRTNGYT
TRBV28	TRBJ1-5	ASSYQADQPQH
TRBV6-5	TRBJ1-1	ASSLGQDLKAF
TRBV28	TRBJ1-2	ASSLASTGRASSYGYT
TRBV5-6	TRBJ1-1	ASSSRTGATEAF
TRBV15	TRBJ1-2	ATSGRDRGHRDGYT
TRBV7-2	TRBJ2-7	ASSLGQVEAYEQY
TRBV7-3	TRBJ2-3	ASSLNGRAQY
TRBV7-9	TRBJ2-3	ASSSRTSGSTDTQY
TRBV5-6	TRBJ2-7	ASSYSGSGDEQY
TRBV6-5	TRBJ2-7	ASSYGTGYSEQY
TRBV9	TRBJ2-2	ASSGPRERNTGELF
TRBV21-1	TRBJ1-1	ASSTTVIPPTEAF
TRBV2	TRBJ2-1	ASSVSGTSGSSYNEQF
TRBV30	TRBJ1-2	AWTPLGTGRDWDGYT
TRBV19	TRBJ2-7	ASSIARDGGRGEQY
TRBV27	TRBJ1-1	ASSFRGLGQGAVNTEAF
TRBV10-3	TRBJ1-2	AISSGDSRFYGYT
TRBV5-1	TRBJ1-3	ASSPTGVSSGNTIY
TRBV7-3	TRBJ2-1	ASSLIPAGHSYNEQF
TRBV5-8	TRBJ1-5	ASSFDRENQPQH
TRBV11-2	TRBJ2-3	ASSLDSGRRGTQY
TRBV20-1	TRBJ1-1	SARVFPEAF
TRBV29-1	TRBJ1-5	SASLNPEEPQH
TRBV5-1	TRBJ2-1	ASSLASGTYNEQF
TRBV5-4	TRBJ1-2	ASSLAGNYGYT
TRBV6-1	TRBJ1-1	ASSEGPTATEAF
TRBV5-5	TRBJ2-7	ASSLGQFSYEQY
TRBV7-7	TRBJ2-2	ASSRSGTATGELF
TRBV7-2	TRBJ1-5	ASSLEGTGGRAQH
TRBV6-5	TRBJ2-1	ASSSRLATHNEQF
TRBV6-6	TRBJ1-2	ASSPDRNYGYT
TRBV10-3	TRBJ1-2	AISGNRGLNYGYT
TRBV18	TRBJ1-2	ASSQSLDRAKA
TRBV5-1	TRBJ2-5	ASSPVPGGSETQY
TRBV4-1	TRBJ1-2	ASSQIQGALGGGYT
TRBV5-6	TRBJ2-7	ASRSPGDLYEQY
TRBV18	TRBJ2-5	ASSQGVQETQY
TRBV5-3	TRBJ1-4	ARSPRRVATNEKLF